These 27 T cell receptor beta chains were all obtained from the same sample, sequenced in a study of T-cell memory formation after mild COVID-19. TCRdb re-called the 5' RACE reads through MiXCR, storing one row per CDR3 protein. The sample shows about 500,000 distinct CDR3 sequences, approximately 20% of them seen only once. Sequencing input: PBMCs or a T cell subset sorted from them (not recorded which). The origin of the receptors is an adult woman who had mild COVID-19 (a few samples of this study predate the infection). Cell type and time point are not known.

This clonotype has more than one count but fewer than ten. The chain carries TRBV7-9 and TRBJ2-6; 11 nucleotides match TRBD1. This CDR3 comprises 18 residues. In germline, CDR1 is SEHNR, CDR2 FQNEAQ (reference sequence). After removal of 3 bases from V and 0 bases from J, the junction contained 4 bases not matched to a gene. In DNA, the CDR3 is TGTGCCAGCAGCTTTGGTGGGACAGGGGGCTCTGGGGCCAACGTCCTGACTTTC. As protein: CASSFGGTGGSGANVLTF.

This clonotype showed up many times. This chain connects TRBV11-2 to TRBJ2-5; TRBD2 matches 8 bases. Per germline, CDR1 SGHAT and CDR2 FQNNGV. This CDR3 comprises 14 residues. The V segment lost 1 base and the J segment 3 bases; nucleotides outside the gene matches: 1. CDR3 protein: CASSLAGGKETQYF. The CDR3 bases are TGTGCCAGCAGCTTAGCGGGAGGGAAAGAGACCCAGTACTTC.

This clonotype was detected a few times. Here the CDR3 reads CASSLVAGALNTEAFF. Here the CDR3 DNA reads TGTGCCAGCAGCTTAGTAGCCGGGGCCCTGAACACTGAAGCTTTCTTT. The rearrangement links TRBV11-3 to TRBJ1-1; possible D gene TRBD1, 5 bases. V was pared by 1 base and J by 0 bases, with 12 bases between. The CDR3 extends over 16 amino acids. Germline lookup yields CDR1 SGHNT and CDR2 YENEEA. Complete variable domain (other parts from reference TRBV11-3 and TRBJ1-1): EAGVVQSPRYKIIEKKQPVAFWCNPISGHNTLYWYLQNLGQGPELLIRYENEEAVDDSQLPKDRFSAERLKGVDSTLKIQPAELGDSAVYLCASSLVAGALNTEAFFGQGTRLTVV.

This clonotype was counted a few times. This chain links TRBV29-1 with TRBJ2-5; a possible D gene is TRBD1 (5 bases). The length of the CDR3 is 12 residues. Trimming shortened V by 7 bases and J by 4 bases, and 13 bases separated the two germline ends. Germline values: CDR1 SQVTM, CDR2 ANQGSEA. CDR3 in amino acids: CSAKGLLETQYF. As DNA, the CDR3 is TGCAGCGCCAAGGGGTTATTAGAGACCCAGTACTTC.

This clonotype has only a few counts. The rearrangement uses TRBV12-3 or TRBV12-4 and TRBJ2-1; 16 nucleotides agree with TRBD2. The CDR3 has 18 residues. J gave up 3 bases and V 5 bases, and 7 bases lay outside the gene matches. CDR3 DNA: TGTGCCAGCAGTCCCGGGACTAGCGGGAGGGCCCTCTACAATGAGCAGTTCTTC. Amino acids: CASSPGTSGRALYNEQFF.

CDR3 amino acids: CASSAITGSMTSGAKNIQYF. CDR3 sequence (DNA): TGTGCCAGCAGCGCAATCACAGGGAGCATGACTAGCGGGGCCAAAAACATTCAGTACTTC. V usage is TRBV5-6 and J usage is TRBJ2-4; TRBD2 matches at 10 bases. V was pared by 4 bases and J by 1 base, with 17 bases of the junction left unmatched. The CDR3 totals 20 residues. Germline V gene lookup returns CDR1 SGHDT and CDR2 YYEEEE.

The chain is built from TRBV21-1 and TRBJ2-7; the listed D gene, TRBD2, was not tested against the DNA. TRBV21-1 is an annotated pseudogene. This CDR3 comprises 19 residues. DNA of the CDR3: TGTGCCAGCAGTAAGACAGTCCCCTCCAGGGCGAAGGAGAATTACGAGCAGTACTTC. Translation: CASSKTVPSRAKENYEQYF.

The CDR3 loop reads CASSISGGSYNEQFF. DNA of the CDR3: TGTGCCAGCAGCATATCAGGGGGGTCCTACAATGAGCAGTTCTTC. The gene calls are TRBV7-3 and TRBJ2-1, with a tentative D call TRBD1 (7 bases). Trimming pared 5 bases from V and 1 base from J, leaving 12 bases between. There are 15 residues in the CDR3. Germline CDR1 reads SGHTA; CDR2 reads FQGTGA.

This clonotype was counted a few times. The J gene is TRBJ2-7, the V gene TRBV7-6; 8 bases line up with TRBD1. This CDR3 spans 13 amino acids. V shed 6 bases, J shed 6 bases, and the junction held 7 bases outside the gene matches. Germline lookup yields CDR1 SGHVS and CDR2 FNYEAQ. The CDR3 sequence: CASSSGQGIEQYF. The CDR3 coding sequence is TGTGCCAGCAGTTCCGGACAGGGCATCGAGCAGTACTTC.

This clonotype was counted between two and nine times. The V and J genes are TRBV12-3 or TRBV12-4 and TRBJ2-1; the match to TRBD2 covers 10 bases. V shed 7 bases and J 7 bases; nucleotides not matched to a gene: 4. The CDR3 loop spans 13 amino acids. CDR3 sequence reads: CASMLTSGNEQFF. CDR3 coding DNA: TGTGCCAGCATGCTGACTAGCGGGAATGAGCAGTTCTTC.

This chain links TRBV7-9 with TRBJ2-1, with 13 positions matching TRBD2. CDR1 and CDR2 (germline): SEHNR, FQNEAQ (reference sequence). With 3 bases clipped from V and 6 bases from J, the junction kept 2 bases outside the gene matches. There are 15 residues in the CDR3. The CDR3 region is CASSFTSGGANEQFF. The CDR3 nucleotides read TGTGCCAGCAGCTTCACTAGCGGGGGGGCCAATGAGCAGTTCTTC.

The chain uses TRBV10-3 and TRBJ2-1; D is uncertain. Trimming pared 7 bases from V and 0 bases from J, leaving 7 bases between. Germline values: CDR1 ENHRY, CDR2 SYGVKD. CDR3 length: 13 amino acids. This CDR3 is CAITGFSYNEQFF. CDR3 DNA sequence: TGTGCCATCACGGGTTTCTCCTACAATGAGCAGTTCTTC.

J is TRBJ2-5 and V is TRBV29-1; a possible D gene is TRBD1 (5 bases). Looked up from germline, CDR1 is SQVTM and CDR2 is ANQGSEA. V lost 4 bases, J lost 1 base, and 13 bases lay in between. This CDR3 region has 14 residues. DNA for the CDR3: TGCAGCGTTGCGTCGTCAGGGATCCAAGAGACCCAGTACTTC. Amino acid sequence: CSVASSGIQETQYF.

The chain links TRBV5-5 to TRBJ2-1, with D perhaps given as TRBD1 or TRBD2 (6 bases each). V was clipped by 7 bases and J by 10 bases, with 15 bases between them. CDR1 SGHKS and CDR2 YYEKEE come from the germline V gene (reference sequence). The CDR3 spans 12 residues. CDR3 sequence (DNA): TGTGCCAGCGGGGGGCGGACGGAGGAGCAGTTCTTC. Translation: CASGGRTEEQFF.

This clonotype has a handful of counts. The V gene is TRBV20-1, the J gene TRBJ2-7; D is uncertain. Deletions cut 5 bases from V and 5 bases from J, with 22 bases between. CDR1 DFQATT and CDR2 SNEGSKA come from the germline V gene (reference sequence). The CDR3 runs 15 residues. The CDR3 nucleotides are TGCAGTGCTCATGAGGCAGGAACCCCTCGGAACGAGCAGTACTTC. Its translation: CSAHEAGTPRNEQYF.

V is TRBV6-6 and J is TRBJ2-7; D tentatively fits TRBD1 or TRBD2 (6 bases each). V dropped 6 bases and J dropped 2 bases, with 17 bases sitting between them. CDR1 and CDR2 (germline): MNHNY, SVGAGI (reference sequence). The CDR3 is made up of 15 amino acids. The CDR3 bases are TGTGCCAGCAGCTCAACAGGGCGGGGAACCTACGAGCAGTACTTC. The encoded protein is CASSSTGRGTYEQYF.

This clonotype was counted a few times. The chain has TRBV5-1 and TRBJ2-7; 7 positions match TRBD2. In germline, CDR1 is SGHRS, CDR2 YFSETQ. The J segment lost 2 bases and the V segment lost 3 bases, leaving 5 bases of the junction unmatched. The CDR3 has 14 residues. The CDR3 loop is CASSWTSPPYEQYF. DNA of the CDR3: TGCGCCAGCAGCTGGACTAGTCCCCCCTACGAGCAGTACTTC.

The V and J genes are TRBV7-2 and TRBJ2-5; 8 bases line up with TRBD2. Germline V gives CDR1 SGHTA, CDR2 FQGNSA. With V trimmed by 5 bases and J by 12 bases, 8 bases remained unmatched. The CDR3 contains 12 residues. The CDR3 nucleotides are TGTGCCAGCAGCACCCGAGCGGGGGTCAAGTACTTC. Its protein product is CASSTRAGVKYF.

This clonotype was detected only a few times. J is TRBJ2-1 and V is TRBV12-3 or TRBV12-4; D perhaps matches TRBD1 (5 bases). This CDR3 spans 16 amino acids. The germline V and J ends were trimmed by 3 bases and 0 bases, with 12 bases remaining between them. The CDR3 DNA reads TGTGCCAGCAGTTTGCACAGGAAGAGCTCCTACAATGAGCAGTTCTTC. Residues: CASSLHRKSSYNEQFF.

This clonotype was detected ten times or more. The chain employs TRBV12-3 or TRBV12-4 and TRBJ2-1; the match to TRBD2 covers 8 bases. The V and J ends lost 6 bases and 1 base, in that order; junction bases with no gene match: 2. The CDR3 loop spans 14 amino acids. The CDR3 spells CASSREGSYNEQFF. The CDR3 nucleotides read TGTGCCAGCAGCCGGGAGGGATCCTACAATGAGCAGTTCTTC.

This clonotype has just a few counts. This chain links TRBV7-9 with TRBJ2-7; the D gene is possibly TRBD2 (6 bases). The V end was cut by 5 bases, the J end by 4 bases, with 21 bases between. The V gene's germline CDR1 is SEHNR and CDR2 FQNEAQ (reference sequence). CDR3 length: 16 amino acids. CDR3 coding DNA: TGTGCCAGCAGCCTAAACTTGGGACTGTCTGTATACGAGCAGTACTTC. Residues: CASSLNLGLSVYEQYF.

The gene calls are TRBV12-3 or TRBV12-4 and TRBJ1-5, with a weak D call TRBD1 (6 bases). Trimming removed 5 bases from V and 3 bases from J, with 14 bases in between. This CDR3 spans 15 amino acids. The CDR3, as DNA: TGTGCCAGCAGTCCCACAGGGACCTACAATCAGCCCCAGCATTTT. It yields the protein CASSPTGTYNQPQHF.

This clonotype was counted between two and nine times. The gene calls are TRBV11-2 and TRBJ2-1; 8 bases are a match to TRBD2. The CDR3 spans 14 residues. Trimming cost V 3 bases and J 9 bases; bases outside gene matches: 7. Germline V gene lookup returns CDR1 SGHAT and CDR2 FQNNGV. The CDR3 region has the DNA TGTGCCAGCAGCTTCAGGCGGGGGGCAAGTGAGCAGTTCTTC. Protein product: CASSFRRGASEQFF.

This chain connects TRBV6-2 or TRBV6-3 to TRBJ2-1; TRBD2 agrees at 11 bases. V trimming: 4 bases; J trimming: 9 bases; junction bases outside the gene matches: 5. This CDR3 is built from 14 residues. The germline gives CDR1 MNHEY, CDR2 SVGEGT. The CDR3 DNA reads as TGTGCCAGCAGTTTGCCGGGACTAGCGGCTGAGCAGTTCTTC. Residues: CASSLPGLAAEQFF.

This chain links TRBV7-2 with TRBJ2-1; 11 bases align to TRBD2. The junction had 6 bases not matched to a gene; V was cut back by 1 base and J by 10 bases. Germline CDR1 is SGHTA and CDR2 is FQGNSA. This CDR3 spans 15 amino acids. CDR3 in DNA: TGTGCCAGCAGCTTAGTACTAGCGGGGGCAACCGAGCAGTTCTTC. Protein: CASSLVLAGATEQFF.

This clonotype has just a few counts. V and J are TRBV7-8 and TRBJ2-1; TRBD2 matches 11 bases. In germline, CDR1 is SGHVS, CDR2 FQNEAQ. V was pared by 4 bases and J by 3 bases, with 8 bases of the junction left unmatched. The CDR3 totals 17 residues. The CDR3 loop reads CASSSNRTSGFYNEQFF. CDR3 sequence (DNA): TGTGCCAGCAGCTCCAACCGGACTAGCGGGTTCTACAATGAGCAGTTCTTC.

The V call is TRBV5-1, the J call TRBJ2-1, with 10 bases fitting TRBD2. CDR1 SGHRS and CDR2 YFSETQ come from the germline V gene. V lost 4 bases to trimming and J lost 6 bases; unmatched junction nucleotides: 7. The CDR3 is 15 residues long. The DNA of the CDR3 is TGCGCCAGCAGCCGGGTCGCTAGCGGGAGCAATGAGCAGTTCTTC. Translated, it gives CASSRVASGSNEQFF.